The 18 T cell receptor beta chains below were found in one sample sequenced in a study of blood T cell repertoires in COVID-19. The table came from immunoSEQ multiplex PCR; TCRdb's copy has only in-frame clones and leaves some out. The sample gives a few hundred thousand clones, around 90% of which show up once; just under 6.5% is in the top ten. The source material was peripheral blood. The receptors come from a woman in her forties or fifties with COVID-19, enrolled during active disease.

The chain couples TRBV5-1 to TRBJ2-6; unclear D gene. V dropped 0 bases and J dropped 4 bases, with 11 bases sitting between them. From germline, CDR1 is SGHRS and CDR2 YFSETQ. The CDR3 totals 16 residues. The CDR3 nucleotides are TGCGCCAGCAGCTTGGTGGTGGCCCTGGGGGCCAACGTCCTGACTTTC. Translation gives CASSLVVALGANVLTF.

This chain links TRBV12-2 with TRBJ2-1; no DNA check was done on the table's D call, TRBD2. TRBV12-2 has pseudogene status. The CDR3 contains 21 residues. This CDR3 is CASRLGWLAGVPGGTSDEQFF. In DNA, the CDR3 is TGTGCAAGTCGCTTAGGGTGGCTAGCGGGAGTTCCCGGCGGAACAAGCGATGAGCAGTTCTTC.

The genes are TRBV18 and TRBJ2-5; D may be TRBD2 (5 bases). Between the trimmed V and J ends, which lost 0 bases and 3 bases, there was a span of 23 bases. CDR1 KGHSH and CDR2 LQKENI come from the germline V gene. The CDR3 loop spans 19 amino acids. The CDR3 nucleotides read TGTGCCAGCTCACCACCCGGACTCTCATTGCGCGCTAACGAAGAGACCCAGTACTTC. Amino acids: CASSPPGLSLRANEETQYF.

CDR3 sequence reads: CASNREAGQPQHF. CDR3 in DNA: TGTGCCAGCAACCGGGAGGCCGGTCAGCCCCAGCATTTT. This chain uses TRBV2 with TRBJ1-5, with unresolved D. V dropped 7 bases and J dropped 6 bases, with 13 bases sitting between them. Germline V gene data show CDR1 as SNHLY and CDR2 as FYNNEI. The length of the CDR3 is 13 residues.

V usage is TRBV6-6 and J usage is TRBJ1-5; possibly TRBD1 for D (6 bases). V gave up 9 bases and J gave up 7 bases, with 16 bases separating them. The CDR3 consists of 13 residues. Germline CDR1 is MNHNY and CDR2 is SVGAGI (reference sequence). This chain's CDR3 is CASQGQIGQPQHF. CDR3 DNA: TGTGCCAGTCAAGGACAGATCGGCCAGCCCCAGCATTTT.

A word on this clone: One end of the junction fails to match germline, which may point to a read error. The rearrangement joins TRBV11-3 to TRBJ2-1; D uncertain. There are 12 residues in the CDR3. Germline loops: CDR1 SGHNT, CDR2 YENEEA. The CDR3 DNA reads TGTGCCAGCAGCTTAGCGGGTCTAGGATTGGTCTTC. Its translation: CASSLAGLGLVF.

The chain recombines TRBV5-6 with TRBJ1-1; TRBD1 matches 7 bases. V was clipped by 5 bases and J by 5 bases; unmatched bases: 9. The CDR3 has 14 residues. CDR1 SGHDT and CDR2 YYEEEE come from the germline V gene. Here the CDR3 DNA reads TGTGCCAGCAGGATTTCAGGGGGTCGGACTGAAGCTTTCTTT. Translated, it gives CASRISGGRTEAFF.

This chain links TRBV5-1 with TRBJ2-2, with D tentatively TRBD1 (6 bases). This CDR3 region has 14 residues. Germline CDR1 reads SGHRS; CDR2 reads YFSETQ. The V gene lost 5 bases and the J gene lost 1 base, with 9 bases spanning the gap. The CDR3 DNA reads TGCGCCAGCAGGTGGACAGTGAACACCGGGGAGCTGTTTTTT. This translates into CASRWTVNTGELFF.

This sequence joins TRBV7-9 and TRBJ2-1; TRBD1 might be the D (5 bases). The CDR3 has 12 amino acids. Trimming cost V 5 bases and J 6 bases, with 8 bases left between them. Germline V lookup: CDR1 SEHNR, CDR2 FQNEAQ (reference sequence). In DNA, the CDR3 is TGTGCCAGCAGCCACCAGGGCAATGAGCAGTTCTTC. Encoded protein: CASSHQGNEQFF.

The genes are TRBV4-2 and TRBJ2-7; perhaps TRBD1 as D (6 bases). Trimming shortened V by 2 bases and J by 3 bases, and 11 bases separated the two germline ends. Germline V CDR1 and CDR2: LGHNA, YNFKEQ. The CDR3 extends over 14 amino acids. This CDR3 is CASSQRGQNYEQYF. CDR3 DNA sequence: TGTGCCAGCAGCCAACGAGGACAGAACTACGAGCAGTACTTC.

The chain combines TRBV3-1 (or the pseudogene TRBV3-2) with TRBJ2-1, with 11 bases aligning to TRBD2. Losses at the gene ends were 4 bases for V and 4 bases for J; bases not matched to a gene: 3. Germline V gene sequence: CDR1 LGHDT, CDR2 YNNKEL (reference sequence). The CDR3 length is 15 residues. The CDR3 region is CASSRGTSGYNEQFF. In DNA, the CDR3 is TGTGCCAGCAGCCGCGGGACTAGCGGATACAATGAGCAGTTCTTC.

The chain joins TRBV3-1 (or the pseudogene TRBV3-2) to TRBJ2-4; a possible D gene is TRBD1 (5 bases). V lost 5 bases and J 4 bases, leaving 9 bases between the germline ends. CDR3 length equals 13 residues. Germline V lookup: CDR1 LGHDT, CDR2 YNNKEL (reference sequence). Here the CDR3 DNA reads TGTGCCAGCAGCAGGCAGGGAAAAAACATTCAGTACTTC. This encodes CASSRQGKNIQYF.

The chain recombines TRBV7-9 with TRBJ1-2; 7 bases are shared with TRBD1. Germline CDR1 reads SEHNR; CDR2 reads FQNEAQ (reference sequence). This CDR3 has 14 residues. The trim removed 1 base at V and 5 bases at J, leaving 4 bases unmatched. The DNA for the CDR3 is TGTGCCAGCAGCTTAGGGACAGGCACATATGGCTACACCTTC. Amino acid sequence: CASSLGTGTYGYTF.

The chain links TRBV6-5 to TRBJ1-3; D gene unclear. This CDR3 comprises 15 residues. Germline CDR1 reads MNHEY; CDR2 reads SVGAGI. V was cut by 6 bases and J by 2 bases, with 14 bases left in between. CDR3 protein: CASSPFLLAGNTIYF. DNA for the CDR3: TGTGCCAGCAGCCCCTTTTTGCTAGCTGGAAACACCATATATTTT.

This clone was picked up one time. The chain joins TRBV7-6 to TRBJ2-2; no reliable D call. This CDR3 spans 15 amino acids. The V gene's germline CDR1 is SGHVS and CDR2 FNYEAQ. V was pared by 5 bases and J by 0 bases, with 10 bases between. CDR3 sequence reads: CASSPLNANTGELFF. DNA of the CDR3: TGTGCCAGCAGCCCACTGAACGCGAACACCGGGGAGCTGTTTTTT.

The chain recombines TRBV12-3 or TRBV12-4 with TRBJ2-7; D might be TRBD2 (6 bases). V dropped 3 bases and J dropped 7 bases, with 13 bases sitting between them. CDR3 size: 13 residues. The CDR3 bases are TGTGCCAGCAGTTTCCAACTAGCTCAAGAGCAGTACTTC. Translation: CASSFQLAQEQYF.

The rearrangement uses TRBV24-1 and TRBJ2-1; 9 bases are shared with TRBD1. V was clipped by 5 bases and J by 7 bases; unmatched bases: 5. This CDR3 contains 14 residues. Germline V gene sequence: CDR1 KGHDR, CDR2 SFDVKD. As DNA, the CDR3 is TGTGCCACCAGTGGGACAGGGGTGTATAATGAGCAGTTCTTC. Encoded protein: CATSGTGVYNEQFF.

DNA of the CDR3: TGTGCCAGCAGCTTAGGACAGGGCTATGGCTACACCTTC. It codes for CASSLGQGYGYTF. V is TRBV7-9 and J is TRBJ1-2; 7 nucleotides align to TRBD1. The junction had 0 bases not matched to a gene; V was cut back by 1 base and J by 4 bases. This CDR3 is built from 13 residues. The germline CDR1 and CDR2 sequences are SEHNR and FQNEAQ (reference sequence).